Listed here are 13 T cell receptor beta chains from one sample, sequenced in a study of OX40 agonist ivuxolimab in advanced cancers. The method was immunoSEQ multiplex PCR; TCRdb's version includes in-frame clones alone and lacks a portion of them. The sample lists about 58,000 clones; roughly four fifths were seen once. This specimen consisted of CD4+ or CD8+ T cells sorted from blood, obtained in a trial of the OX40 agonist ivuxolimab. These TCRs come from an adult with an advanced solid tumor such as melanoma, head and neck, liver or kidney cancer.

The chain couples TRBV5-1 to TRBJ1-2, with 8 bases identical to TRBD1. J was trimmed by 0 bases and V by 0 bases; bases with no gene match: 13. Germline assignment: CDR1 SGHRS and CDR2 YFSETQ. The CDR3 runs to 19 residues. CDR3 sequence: CASSLVSGGLMAANYGYTF. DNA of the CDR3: TGCGCCAGCAGCTTGGTCTCAGGGGGCCTGATGGCGGCTAACTATGGCTACACCTTC.

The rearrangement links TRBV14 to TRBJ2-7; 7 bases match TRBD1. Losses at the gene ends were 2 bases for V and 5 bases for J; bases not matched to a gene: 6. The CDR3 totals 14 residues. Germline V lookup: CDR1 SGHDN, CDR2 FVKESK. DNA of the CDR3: TGTGCCAGCAGCCAATTAGGGGGCCCCCACGAGCAGTACTTC. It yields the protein CASSQLGGPHEQYF.

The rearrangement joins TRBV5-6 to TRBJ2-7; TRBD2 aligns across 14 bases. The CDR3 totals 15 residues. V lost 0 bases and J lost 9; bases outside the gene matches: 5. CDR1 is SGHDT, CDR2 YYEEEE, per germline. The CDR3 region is CASSLDLGLAGVQYF. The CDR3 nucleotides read TGTGCCAGCAGCTTGGACCTGGGACTAGCGGGAGTGCAGTACTTC.

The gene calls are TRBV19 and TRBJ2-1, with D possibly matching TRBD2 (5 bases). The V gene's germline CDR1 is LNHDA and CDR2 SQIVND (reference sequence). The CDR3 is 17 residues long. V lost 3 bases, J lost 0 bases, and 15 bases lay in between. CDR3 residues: CASSIRSGVSSYNEQFF. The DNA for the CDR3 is TGTGCCAGTAGTATTCGAAGCGGAGTAAGCTCCTACAATGAGCAGTTCTTC.

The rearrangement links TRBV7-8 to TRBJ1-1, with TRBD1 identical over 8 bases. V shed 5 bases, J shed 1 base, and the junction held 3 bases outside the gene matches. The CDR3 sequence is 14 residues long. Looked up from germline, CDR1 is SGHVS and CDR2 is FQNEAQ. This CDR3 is CASSTRGRNTEAFF. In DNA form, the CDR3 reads TGTGCCAGCAGCACCAGGGGGCGGAACACTGAAGCTTTCTTT.

The DNA of the CDR3 is TGTGCCAGCAGCTTAGATGGTAGGACAGGGATGACAGATACGCAGTATTTT. This gives the protein CASSLDGRTGMTDTQYF. This rearrangement joins TRBV11-3 to TRBJ2-3; TRBD1 matches 8 bases. The V segment lost 0 bases and the J segment 3 bases; nucleotides outside the gene matches: 8. This CDR3 comprises 17 residues. CDR1 and CDR2 from the germline V gene are SGHNT and YENEEA.

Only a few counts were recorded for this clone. CDR3 nucleotides: TGTGCCAGCAGTAGTTACAGAGCCTATGGCTACACCTTC. It encodes CASSSYRAYGYTF. The chain uses TRBV27 and TRBJ1-2; no reliable D call. The V end was cut by 5 bases, the J end by 4 bases, with 11 bases between. This CDR3 region has 13 residues. Germline V CDR1 and CDR2: MNHEY, SMNVEV (reference sequence).

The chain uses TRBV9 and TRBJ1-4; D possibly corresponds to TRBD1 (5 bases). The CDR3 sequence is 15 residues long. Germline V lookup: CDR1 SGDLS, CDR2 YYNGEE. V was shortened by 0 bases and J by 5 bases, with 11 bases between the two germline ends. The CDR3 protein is CASSVGPGRNEKLFF. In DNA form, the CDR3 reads TGTGCCAGCAGCGTAGGGCCAGGGAGAAATGAAAAACTGTTTTTT. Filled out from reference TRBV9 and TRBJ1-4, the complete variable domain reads DSGVTQTPKHLITATGQRVTLRCSPRSGDLSVYWYQQSLDQGLQFLIQYYNGEERAKGNILERFSAQQFPDLHSELNLSSLELGDSALYFCASSVGPGRNEKLFFGSGTQLSVL.

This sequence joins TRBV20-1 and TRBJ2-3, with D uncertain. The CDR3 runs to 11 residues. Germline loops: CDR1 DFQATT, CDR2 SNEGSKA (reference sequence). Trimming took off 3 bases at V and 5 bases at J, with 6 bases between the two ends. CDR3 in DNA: TGCAGTGCTAGTAGTAGAGATACGCAGTATTTT. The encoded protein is CSASSRDTQYF.

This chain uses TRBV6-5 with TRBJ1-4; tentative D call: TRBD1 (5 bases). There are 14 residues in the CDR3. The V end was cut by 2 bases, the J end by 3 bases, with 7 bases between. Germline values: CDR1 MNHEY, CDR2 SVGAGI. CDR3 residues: CASSYKGPNEKLFF. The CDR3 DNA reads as TGTGCCAGCAGTTACAAGGGGCCTAATGAAAAACTGTTTTTT.

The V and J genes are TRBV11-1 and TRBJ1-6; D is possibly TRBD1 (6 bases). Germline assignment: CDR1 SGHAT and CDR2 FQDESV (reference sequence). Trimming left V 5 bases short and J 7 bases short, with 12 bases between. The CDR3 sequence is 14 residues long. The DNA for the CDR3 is TGTGCCAGCAGCATGGACAGCCGGAATTCACCCCTCCACTTT. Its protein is CASSMDSRNSPLHF.

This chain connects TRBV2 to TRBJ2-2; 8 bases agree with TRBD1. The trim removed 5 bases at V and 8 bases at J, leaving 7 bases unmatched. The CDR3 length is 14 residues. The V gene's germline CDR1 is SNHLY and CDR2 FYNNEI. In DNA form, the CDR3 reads TGTGCCAGCAGTATAAGACAGGGGAGGGGGGAGCTGTTTTTT. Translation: CASSIRQGRGELFF.

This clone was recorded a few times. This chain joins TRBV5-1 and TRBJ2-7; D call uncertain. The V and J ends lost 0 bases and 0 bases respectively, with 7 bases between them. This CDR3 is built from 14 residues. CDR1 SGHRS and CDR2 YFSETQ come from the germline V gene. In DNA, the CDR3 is TGCGCCAGCAGCTTGGACCGATACTCCTACGAGCAGTACTTC. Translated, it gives CASSLDRYSYEQYF.